A selection of T cell receptor beta chains follows, all from one sample in a study of identical twins. TCRdb reprocessed the 5' RACE reads via MiXCR and lists one record per CDR3 protein. The repertoire holds approximately 260,000 distinct CDR3 sequences, over 12% seen once, with 8.8% in the top ten. The source material was memory (CD45RO+) T cells sorted from blood. The receptors derive from a woman between 18 and 30 years old in good health. The CDR3 runs from the conserved cysteine through the conserved F or W. A D gene is named only where the DNA matches it firmly. Only some rows state a clone size, as once, few, many or a class for expanded clones.

V gene: TRBV10-3; D gene: .; clone size: .; J gene: TRBJ1-3; CDR3 DNA: TGTGCCACCGCCAGCCCTCCAGGGTCGTCTGGAAACACCATATATTTT; CDR3 protein: CATASPPGSSGNTIYF
V gene: TRBV20-1; D gene: .; clone size: few; J gene: TRBJ1-1; CDR3 DNA: TGCAGCCCAATGCCCAGGAACACTGAAGCTTTCTTT; CDR3 protein: CSPMPRNTEAFF
V gene: TRBV6-1; D gene: TRBD2; clone size: few; J gene: TRBJ2-1; CDR3 DNA: TGTGCCAGCAGTGAACCCGGGAGGGCCCGATTCAATGAGCAGTTCTTC; CDR3 protein: CASSEPGRARFNEQFF
V gene: TRBV12-3/TRBV12-4; D gene: .; clone size: many; J gene: TRBJ2-2; CDR3 DNA: TGTGCCAGCACCACCGGAGGGACGGGGGACACCGGGGAGCTGTTTTTT; CDR3 protein: CASTTGGTGDTGELFF
V gene: TRBV5-6; D gene: .; clone size: .; J gene: TRBJ1-6; CDR3 DNA: TGTGCCAGCAGCTTGGACGGGACATATCATTCACCCCTCCACTTT; CDR3 protein: CASSLDGTYHSPLHF
V gene: TRBV9; D gene: .; clone size: .; J gene: TRBJ2-1; CDR3 DNA: TGTGCCAGCAGCGTACAGGTGCCCTCCTACAATGAGCAGTTCTTC; CDR3 protein: CASSVQVPSYNEQFF
V gene: TRBV7-2; D gene: .; clone size: few; J gene: TRBJ2-7; CDR3 DNA: TGTGCCAGCAGCTTAAGGTCGGAGTTCTCCTACGAGCAGTACTTC; CDR3 protein: CASSLRSEFSYEQYF
V gene: TRBV7-2; D gene: TRBD2; clone size: .; J gene: TRBJ2-7; CDR3 DNA: TGTGCCAGCAGCTCGCAGCGGGAGCGCTCCTACGAGCAGTACTTC; CDR3 protein: CASSSQRERSYEQYF
V gene: TRBV6-5; D gene: TRBD2; clone size: .; J gene: TRBJ2-3; CDR3 DNA: TGTGCCAGCAGTTCGGGACTAGCGGGGGGCGCAGATACGCAGTATTTT; CDR3 protein: CASSSGLAGGADTQYF
V gene: TRBV2; D gene: .; clone size: many; J gene: TRBJ2-5; CDR3 DNA: TGTGCCAGCAGTGATAACGGTGCAGAGACCCAGTACTTC; CDR3 protein: CASSDNGAETQYF
V gene: TRBV20-1; D gene: .; clone size: .; J gene: TRBJ2-7; CDR3 DNA: TGCAGTGCTAGACACCATGGACGCGAGCAGTACTTC; CDR3 protein: CSARHHGREQYF
V gene: TRBV18; D gene: .; clone size: .; J gene: TRBJ2-1; CDR3 DNA: TGTGCCAGCTCACCGCGGGCGTCCTACAATGAGCAGTTCTTC; CDR3 protein: CASSPRASYNEQFF
V gene: TRBV7-2; D gene: .; clone size: many; J gene: TRBJ1-1; CDR3 DNA: TGTGCCAGCAGCTTAGAAATCGGCCGATTCAACGGGGCTTTCTTT; CDR3 protein: CASSLEIGRFNGAFF
V gene: TRBV6-2/TRBV6-3; D gene: .; clone size: .; J gene: TRBJ2-3; CDR3 DNA: TGTGCCAGCAGTTACTCGCGGGGTCTAGCGCGTTACACAGATACGCAGTATTTT; CDR3 protein: CASSYSRGLARYTDTQYF
V gene: TRBV7-8; D gene: TRBD1; clone size: few; J gene: TRBJ1-2; CDR3 DNA: TGTGCCAGCAGCCAAAAAACGGGACAGGGGTTGGGCTACACCTTC; CDR3 protein: CASSQKTGQGLGYTF
V gene: TRBV3-1; D gene: TRBD2; clone size: .; J gene: TRBJ2-1; CDR3 DNA: TGTGCCAGCAGCCTCCGACTAGCGGGAGGGTCCTACAATGAGCAGTTCTTC; CDR3 protein: CASSLRLAGGSYNEQFF
V gene: TRBV12-3/TRBV12-4; D gene: .; clone size: many; J gene: TRBJ2-1; CDR3 DNA: TGTGCCAGCAGTCCCGGCAGGAGGCATGAGCAGTTCTTC; CDR3 protein: CASSPGRRHEQFF
V gene: TRBV10-2; D gene: .; clone size: few; J gene: TRBJ1-1; CDR3 DNA: TGCGCCAGCATTGGGGGATGGAGCACTGAAGCTTTCTTT; CDR3 protein: CASIGGWSTEAFF
V gene: TRBV30; D gene: .; clone size: few; J gene: TRBJ1-5; CDR3 DNA: TGTGCCTGGGGCGACAATCAGCCCCAGCATTTT; CDR3 protein: CAWGDNQPQHF
V gene: TRBV12-3/TRBV12-4; D gene: TRBD1; clone size: many; J gene: TRBJ1-6; CDR3 DNA: TGTGCCAGCACCATACAGGGGCGCCAGGACTCACCCCTCCACTTT; CDR3 protein: CASTIQGRQDSPLHF
V gene: TRBV20-1; D gene: .; clone size: .; J gene: TRBJ2-5; CDR3 DNA: TGCAGTGCTAGCCAGATGGGATTCCAAGAGACCCAGTACTTC; CDR3 protein: CSASQMGFQETQYF
V gene: TRBV20-1; D gene: .; clone size: .; J gene: TRBJ1-3; CDR3 DNA: TGCAGTGCTAGATCCTTCATCGGAAACACCATATATTTT; CDR3 protein: CSARSFIGNTIYF
V gene: TRBV20-1; D gene: TRBD1; clone size: few; J gene: TRBJ1-6; CDR3 DNA: TGCAGTGCCCCCCGTGGGACAGGGGTCAATTCACCCCTCCACTTT; CDR3 protein: CSAPRGTGVNSPLHF
V gene: TRBV30; D gene: TRBD1; clone size: few; J gene: TRBJ2-5; CDR3 DNA: TGTGCCTGGACATCGGGAATGACAGGGGGCGAGGAAGAGACCCAGTACTTC; CDR3 protein: CAWTSGMTGGEEETQYF
V gene: TRBV12-3/TRBV12-4; D gene: TRBD2; clone size: .; J gene: TRBJ2-3; CDR3 DNA: TGTGCCAGCAGCCACAGCGGGAGTGGGAGAGATACGCAGTATTTT; CDR3 protein: CASSHSGSGRDTQYF
V gene: TRBV20-1; D gene: .; clone size: few; J gene: TRBJ2-5; CDR3 DNA: TGCAGTGCATACAAACGAGGGGCGCGGGAGACCCAGTACTTC; CDR3 protein: CSAYKRGARETQYF
V gene: TRBV9; D gene: .; clone size: .; J gene: TRBJ1-1; CDR3 DNA: TGTGCCAGCAGCGTAGCCCCCCAGAACACTGAAGCTTTCTTT; CDR3 protein: CASSVAPQNTEAFF
V gene: TRBV7-9; D gene: .; clone size: .; J gene: TRBJ1-1; CDR3 DNA: TGTGCCAGCAGCTTATCAGCTTTGGTCACTGAAGCTTTCTTT; CDR3 protein: CASSLSALVTEAFF
V gene: TRBV6-4; D gene: TRBD1; clone size: many; J gene: TRBJ2-1; CDR3 DNA: TGTGCCAGCAGTGACGGGACAGGGGGCAATGAGCAGTTCTTC; CDR3 protein: CASSDGTGGNEQFF
V gene: TRBV7-3; D gene: .; clone size: few; J gene: TRBJ2-3; CDR3 DNA: TGTGCCAGCAGCTTAACCAGTAGCCCAGATACGCAGTATTTT; CDR3 protein: CASSLTSSPDTQYF
V gene: TRBV11-1; D gene: .; clone size: few; J gene: TRBJ2-5; CDR3 DNA: TGTGCCAGCAGCCCCTACTCTAGGGGATGGGGTTACCAAGAGACCCAGTACTTC; CDR3 protein: CASSPYSRGWGYQETQYF
V gene: TRBV7-3; D gene: .; clone size: many; J gene: TRBJ2-3; CDR3 DNA: TGTGCCAGCAGCTTAGAGGGACACACAGATACGCAGTATTTT; CDR3 protein: CASSLEGHTDTQYF
V gene: TRBV12-3/TRBV12-4; D gene: .; clone size: few; J gene: TRBJ2-2; CDR3 DNA: TGTGCCAGCAGTCTTTGGGACGGCGGGGAGCTGTTTTTT; CDR3 protein: CASSLWDGGELFF
V gene: TRBV5-1; D gene: .; clone size: .; J gene: TRBJ2-3; CDR3 DNA: TGCGCCAGCAGCTTGGATTGGACTGTCACAGATACGCAGTATTTT; CDR3 protein: CASSLDWTVTDTQYF
V gene: TRBV25-1; D gene: .; clone size: few; J gene: TRBJ1-1; CDR3 DNA: TGTGCCAGCACCGGGACACTGAACACTGAAGCTTTCTTT; CDR3 protein: CASTGTLNTEAFF
V gene: TRBV2; D gene: .; clone size: few; J gene: TRBJ1-5; CDR3 DNA: TGTGCCAGCAGTAAGGAGGTAGTGGAGCCCCAGCATTTT; CDR3 protein: CASSKEVVEPQHF
V gene: TRBV11-2; D gene: .; clone size: .; J gene: TRBJ1-1; CDR3 DNA: TGTGCCAGCAGCCCCATAGGGGCAGGCGGAGCTTTCTTT; CDR3 protein: CASSPIGAGGAFF
V gene: TRBV20-1; D gene: TRBD1; clone size: .; J gene: TRBJ2-7; CDR3 DNA: TGCAGTGCTAGAGCGACAGGGTTTAACGAGCAGTACTTC; CDR3 protein: CSARATGFNEQYF
V gene: TRBV12-3/TRBV12-4; D gene: TRBD1; clone size: many; J gene: TRBJ1-5; CDR3 DNA: TGTGCCAGCAGTGGGACAGGGGGATTTCAGCCCCAGCATTTT; CDR3 protein: CASSGTGGFQPQHF
V gene: TRBV6-6; D gene: .; clone size: few; J gene: TRBJ1-5; CDR3 DNA: TGTGCCAGCAAGGAGCACAGCCAGCCCCAGCATTTT; CDR3 protein: CASKEHSQPQHF
V gene: TRBV20-1; D gene: TRBD1; clone size: .; J gene: TRBJ1-1; CDR3 DNA: TGCAGTGCTACCAGGGGGTTAGGGACTGAAGCTTTCTTT; CDR3 protein: CSATRGLGTEAFF